The 25 T cell receptor beta chains below were found in one sample sequenced in a study of type 1 regulatory T cells. Their antigens remain unidentified. MiXCR, run by TCRdb on the reads, gives a single entry per CDR3 protein. The table has 68,000 or so distinct CDR3 sequences, about 50% seen once; the top ten hold roughly 2.2%. Specimen: cultured non-Tr1 T cells, either the whole culture or a sorted T cell fraction (not recorded which). The source is a human donor in good health.

The chain combines TRBV7-2 with TRBJ2-2; D not certain. The V gene lost 5 bases and the J gene lost 0 bases, with 16 bases spanning the gap. In germline, CDR1 is SGHTA, CDR2 FQGNSA. There are 17 residues in the CDR3. As DNA, the CDR3 is TGTGCCAGCAGCCGAAAAAGGACCGGAGCGAACACCGGGGAGCTGTTTTTT. Encoded protein: CASSRKRTGANTGELFF. The full variable domain, rest sourced from reference TRBV7-2 and TRBJ2-2, is GAGVSQSPSNKVTEKGKDVELRCDPISGHTALYWYRQSLGQGLEFLIYFQGNSAPDKSGLPSDRFSAERTGGSVSTLTIQRTQQEDSAVYLCASSRKRTGANTGELFFGEGSRLTVL.

This clonotype was seen more than once but under ten times. The chain employs TRBV4-3 and TRBJ2-6; D unclear. This CDR3 contains 16 residues. V was pared by 0 bases and J by 0 bases, with 6 bases between. Germline assignment: CDR1 LGHNA and CDR2 YSLEER. The CDR3 DNA reads as TGCGCCAGCAGCCAAGATCGTTACTCTGGGGCCAACGTCCTGACTTTC. Translation: CASSQDRYSGANVLTF.

This clonotype has just a few counts. CDR3 loop: CATSRSGIYYNEQFF. CDR3 nucleotide sequence: TGTGCCACCAGCCGAAGTGGGATCTACTACAATGAGCAGTTCTTC. The V call is TRBV12-3 or TRBV12-4, the J call TRBJ2-1, with D hard to call. Trimming cost V 10 bases and J 3 bases, with 19 bases left between them. The CDR3 loop spans 15 amino acids.

This clonotype was detected a few times. The chain joins TRBV4-1 to TRBJ2-5, with 8 bases matching TRBD2. The CDR3 contains 16 residues. Germline CDR1 and CDR2: MGHRA and YSYEKL. With V trimmed by 5 bases and J by 4 bases, 12 bases remained unmatched. The CDR3 DNA reads as TGCGCCAGCAGCGATAGAGGAGCGGGGGCTTTAGAGACCCAGTACTTC. Encoded protein: CASSDRGAGALETQYF.

The rearrangement uses TRBV6-5 and TRBJ2-7; the D gene is possibly TRBD1 (6 bases). Trimming removed 6 bases from V and 6 bases from J, with 21 bases in between. This CDR3 has 15 amino acids. Germline V gene sequence: CDR1 MNHEY, CDR2 SVGAGI. CDR3 bases: TGTGCCAGCAGCCGCAGAAGCTTACAGGGCCGCGAGCAGTACTTC. It translates to CASSRRSLQGREQYF.

The rearrangement joins TRBV6-1 to TRBJ1-5; possibly TRBD1 for D (5 bases). The CDR3 runs 13 residues. The V end was cut by 7 bases, the J end by 6 bases, with 13 bases between. Germline loops: CDR1 MNHNS, CDR2 SASEGT. CDR3 bases: TGTGCCAGCAATAGTCGTGGGACTCAGCCCCAGCATTTT. This gives the protein CASNSRGTQPQHF.

The V gene is TRBV4-1, the J gene TRBJ2-2, with D perhaps given as TRBD1 or TRBD2 (5 bases each). The CDR3 spans 16 residues. Per the germline V gene, CDR1 is MGHRA and CDR2 is YSYEKL. Trimming stripped 1 base from V and 6 bases from J, with 15 bases between. CDR3 loop: CASSQAGTGNAGELFF. CDR3 nucleotides: TGCGCCAGCAGCCAAGCCGGGACGGGCAACGCCGGGGAGCTGTTTTTT.

The V gene is TRBV3-1, the J gene TRBJ1-5; 8 nucleotides match TRBD1. The CDR3 is 15 amino acids. The V gene end was trimmed by 4 bases and the J gene end by 3 bases; junction bases not matched to a gene: 5. CDR1 and CDR2 (germline): LGHDT, YNNKEL (reference sequence). This chain's CDR3 is CASSRTGQDNQPQHF. CDR3 nucleotides: TGTGCCAGCAGCCGGACAGGGCAGGACAATCAGCCCCAGCATTTT.

The table lists this clonotype with a few counts. The genes are TRBV19 and TRBJ1-5, with D perhaps matching TRBD1 (6 bases). V lost 10 bases to trimming and J lost 4 bases, with 17 bases between them. Germline CDR1 is LNHDA and CDR2 is SQIVND (reference sequence). CDR3 length: 14 amino acids. CDR3 protein: CATHRQATNQPQHF. As DNA, the CDR3 is TGTGCCACCCATAGACAGGCGACGAATCAGCCCCAGCATTTT.

This clonotype was seen only a few times. This chain joins TRBV12-3 or TRBV12-4 and TRBJ1-5, with D hard to call. This CDR3 region has 15 residues. Between the trimmed V and J ends, which lost 2 bases and 5 bases, there was a span of 13 bases. CDR3 coding DNA: TGTGCCAGCAGTTTAAGACACCGGCCCCATCAGCCCCAGCATTTT. This encodes CASSLRHRPHQPQHF.

The chain combines TRBV5-4 with TRBJ2-3, with a possible D match to TRBD2 (6 bases). The V and J ends lost 3 bases and 6 bases respectively, with 17 bases between them. CDR3 size: 15 residues. CDR1 and CDR2 (germline): SGHNT, YYREEE (reference sequence). CDR3 protein: CASSSKGLAPDTQYF. Written as DNA, the CDR3 is TGTGCCAGCAGCTCCAAGGGACTGGCCCCGGATACGCAGTATTTT.

In DNA, the CDR3 is TGTGCCAGCAGCCCGGCGGGGGTTAGCACAGATACGCAGTATTTT. Translating gives CASSPAGVSTDTQYF. This rearrangement joins TRBV9 to TRBJ2-3; 7 nucleotides agree with TRBD2. The V gene's germline CDR1 is SGDLS and CDR2 YYNGEE. V gave up 4 bases and J gave up 0 bases; unmatched junction bases: 5. The CDR3 consists of 15 residues.

This clonotype was observed a handful of times. The chain is built from TRBV5-1 and TRBJ1-2, with 9 bases lining up with TRBD1. Germline values: CDR1 SGHRS, CDR2 YFSETQ. The CDR3 is made up of 14 amino acids. J gave up 7 bases and V 1 base, and 5 bases lay outside the gene matches. Written as DNA, the CDR3 is TGCGCCAGCAGCTTGAGGGGACAGGGCTCTGGCTACACCTTC. Amino acid sequence: CASSLRGQGSGYTF.

The rearrangement joins TRBV29-1 to TRBJ2-7, with D uncertain. Trimming removed 6 bases at V and 9 bases at J, with 15 bases between. CDR3 length: 11 amino acids. CDR1 and CDR2 from the germline V gene are SQVTM and ANQGSEA. The CDR3, as DNA: TGCAGCGTCGCCGTCGGACCTTGGCAGTACTTC. Protein product: CSVAVGPWQYF.

This clonotype has more than one count but fewer than ten. The V gene is TRBV20-1, the J gene TRBJ1-5; 7 nucleotides line up with TRBD1. From germline, CDR1 is DFQATT and CDR2 SNEGSKA (reference sequence). This CDR3 comprises 14 residues. The ends lost 6 bases at V and 1 base at J; junction bases unmatched: 6. The DNA for the CDR3 is TGCAGTGCACCGAGACAGGGCAGCAATCAGCCCCAGCATTTT. This codes for CSAPRQGSNQPQHF.

The J gene is TRBJ2-3, the V gene TRBV28; 7 nucleotides agree with TRBD2. Trimming cost V 1 base and J 4 bases; bases outside gene matches: 2. Per germline, CDR1 MDHEN and CDR2 SYDVKM. There are 14 residues in the CDR3. The CDR3 reads CASSLSSGPDTQYF. The CDR3 DNA reads as TGTGCCAGCAGTTTATCTAGCGGCCCAGATACGCAGTATTTT. Looking up the rest from reference TRBV28 and TRBJ2-3 gives the full variable domain: DVKVTQSSRYLVKRTGEKVFLECVQDMDHENMFWYRQDPGLGLRLIYFSYDVKMKEKGDIPEGYSVSREKKERFSLILESASTNQTSMYLCASSLSSGPDTQYFGPGTRLTVL.

The chain employs TRBV20-1 and TRBJ1-2; D is unclear. The V and J ends lost 0 bases and 5 bases respectively, with 4 bases between them. The CDR3 consists of 11 residues. Germline V lookup: CDR1 DFQATT, CDR2 SNEGSKA (reference sequence). In DNA, the CDR3 is TGCAGTGCTAGAGATCAATATGGCTACACCTTC. Translation: CSARDQYGYTF.

The chain couples TRBV19 to TRBJ2-1; 8 bases are a match to TRBD2. With 0 bases clipped from V and 6 bases from J, the junction kept 4 bases outside the gene matches. This CDR3 comprises 15 residues. Looked up from germline, CDR1 is LNHDA and CDR2 is SQIVND (reference sequence). CDR3 loop: CASSIEGGGLNEQFF. CDR3 bases: TGTGCCAGTAGTATAGAGGGCGGGGGGCTCAATGAGCAGTTCTTC.

V gene TRBV7-8 combines with J gene TRBJ1-1; the D gene is possibly TRBD1 (5 bases). This CDR3 comprises 14 residues. The V end lost 3 bases, the J end lost 3 bases, and 11 bases lay between the germline ends. Germline CDR1 reads SGHVS; CDR2 reads FQNEAQ. This chain's CDR3 is CASSFRAQDTEAFF. DNA of the CDR3: TGTGCCAGCAGCTTCAGGGCGCAGGACACTGAAGCTTTCTTT.

In this sample, this clonotype turned up a few times. The genes are TRBV9 and TRBJ1-1, with D tentatively TRBD1 (6 bases). CDR3 length equals 12 residues. Trimming cost V 5 bases and J 6 bases, with 11 bases left between them. Per the germline V gene, CDR1 is SGDLS and CDR2 is YYNGEE. CDR3 DNA sequence: TGTGCCAGCAGGTGGGGGGGCTCTGAAGCTTTCTTT. Its translation is CASRWGGSEAFF.

This clonotype showed up just a few times. The chain joins TRBV19 to TRBJ2-2, with unresolved D. CDR1 LNHDA and CDR2 SQIVND come from the germline V gene (reference sequence). With 8 bases removed from V and 9 bases from J, the gap between germline ends came to 7 bases. This CDR3 has 10 residues. The CDR3 DNA sequence: TGTGCCAGTGGCCGAAGGGAGCTGTTTTTT. This sequence encodes CASGRRELFF.

This clonotype has only one observation. The chain has TRBV5-1 and TRBJ2-7; D might be TRBD1 or TRBD2, each matching 6 bases. V lost 4 bases, J lost 2 bases, and 16 bases lay in between. From germline, CDR1 is SGHRS and CDR2 YFSETQ. The CDR3 is 15 amino acids. Here the CDR3 reads CASSPGNRGPYEQYF. The CDR3 coding sequence is TGCGCCAGCAGCCCTGGGAACCGGGGGCCCTACGAGCAGTACTTC. Variable domain in full (rest from reference TRBV5-1 and TRBJ2-7): KAGVTQTPRYLIKTRGQQVTLSCSPISGHRSVSWYQQTPGQGLQFLFEYFSETQRNKGNFPGRFSGRQFSNSRSEMNVSTLELGDSALYLCASSPGNRGPYEQYFGPGTRLTVT.

This clonotype came up many times. This chain uses TRBV20-1 with TRBJ2-1; a weak D match, TRBD2 (6 bases). V gave up 4 bases and J gave up 2 bases, with 24 bases separating them. The CDR3 runs to 18 residues. Germline V gene lookup returns CDR1 DFQATT and CDR2 SNEGSKA (reference sequence). Written as DNA, the CDR3 is TGCAGTGCTACACCCGAAAAACTAGCTTCAGCCGCCTACAATGAGCAGTTCTTC. Its protein product is CSATPEKLASAAYNEQFF.

The chain has TRBV12-3 or TRBV12-4 and TRBJ2-7, with D possibly called TRBD1 or TRBD2 (5 bases each). This CDR3 region has 18 residues. V shed 6 bases and J shed 2 bases, with 26 bases lying between them. In DNA, the CDR3 is TGTGCCAGCAGGGGGACCGTATCGAAAAATCCTACGACCTACGAGCAGTACTTC. Protein: CASRGTVSKNPTTYEQYF.

The genes are TRBV29-1 and TRBJ2-7; 9 nucleotides match TRBD2. From germline, CDR1 is SQVTM and CDR2 ANQGSEA. This CDR3 is 13 amino acids long. V lost 4 bases to trimming and J lost 2 bases; unmatched junction nucleotides: 3. CDR3 region: CSVVSGGPYEQYF. CDR3 bases: TGCAGCGTTGTTAGCGGGGGCCCCTACGAGCAGTACTTC.